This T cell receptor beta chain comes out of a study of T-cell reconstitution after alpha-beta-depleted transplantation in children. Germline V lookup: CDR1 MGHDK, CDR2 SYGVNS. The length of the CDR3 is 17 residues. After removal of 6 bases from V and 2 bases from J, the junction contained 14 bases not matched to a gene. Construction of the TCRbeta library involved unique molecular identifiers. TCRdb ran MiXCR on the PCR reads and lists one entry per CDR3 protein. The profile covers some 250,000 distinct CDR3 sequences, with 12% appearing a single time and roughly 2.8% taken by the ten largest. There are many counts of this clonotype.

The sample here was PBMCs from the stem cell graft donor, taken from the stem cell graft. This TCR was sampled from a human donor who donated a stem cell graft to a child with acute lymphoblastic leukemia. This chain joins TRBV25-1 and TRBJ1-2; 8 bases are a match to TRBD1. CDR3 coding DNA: TGTGCCAGCAGAGAAAAGGGCGAGACAGGGGTGAACTATGGCTACACCTTC. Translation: CASREKGETGVNYGYTF.